Given below is one T cell receptor (beta chain) in context. What it binds is not known. CDR3 regions of TCR beta were amplified from RNA transcripts. HTBI primers served in a first-round RT-PCR, which a second-round multiplex PCR followed. TCRdb reanalysed the multiplex PCR reads using MiXCR and keeps one entry per CDR3 protein. The repertoire holds about 160,000 distinct CDR3 sequences, with around 40% as singletons. The PBMCs had their origin in around 9.1 ml of fresh peripheral blood. Unmatched junction bases numbered 7, after V lost 0 bases and J lost 4 bases. This CDR3 spans 16 amino acids. Germline V CDR1 and CDR2: SGDLS, YYNGEE. The data are from a study of Graves' ophthalmopathy and Graves' hyperthyroidism. Study in general: Researchers obtained peripheral blood at initial diagnosis, before any treatment had begun. Study-level findings and limits: Blood was where most expanded thyroid clonotypes above 0.001 frequency also turned up. A classifier, a 13-signature model, separated ophthalmopathy from stable hyperthyroidism with approximately 88% sensitivity and about 82% specificity.

V and J are TRBV9 and TRBJ1-1; 9 bases agree with TRBD1. The clonotype comes from a man aged 30-40 years with Graves' ophthalmopathy. Source material: peripheral blood. Here the CDR3 reads CASSVEGQGPFTEAFF. DNA for the CDR3: TGTGCCAGCAGCGTAGAGGGACAGGGTCCTTTCACTGAAGCTTTCTTT.